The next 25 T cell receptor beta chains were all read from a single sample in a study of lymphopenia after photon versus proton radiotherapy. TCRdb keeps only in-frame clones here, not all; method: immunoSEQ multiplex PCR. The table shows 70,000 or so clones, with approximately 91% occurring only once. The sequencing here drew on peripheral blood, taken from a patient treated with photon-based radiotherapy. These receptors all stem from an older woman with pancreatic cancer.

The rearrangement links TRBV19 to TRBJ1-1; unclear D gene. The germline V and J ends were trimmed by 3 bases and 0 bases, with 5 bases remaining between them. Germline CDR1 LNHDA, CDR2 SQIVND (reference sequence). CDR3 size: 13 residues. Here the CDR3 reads CASSMKMNTEAFF. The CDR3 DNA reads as TGTGCCAGTAGTATGAAGATGAACACTGAAGCTTTCTTT.

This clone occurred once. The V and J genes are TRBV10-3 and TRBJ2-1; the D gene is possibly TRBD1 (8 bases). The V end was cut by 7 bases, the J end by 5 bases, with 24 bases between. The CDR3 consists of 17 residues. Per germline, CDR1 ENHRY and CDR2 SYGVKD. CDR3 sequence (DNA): TGTGCCATCACCCGGACTACAGGGGGGGGTCCTAACAATGAGCAGTTCTTC. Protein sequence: CAITRTTGGGPNNEQFF.

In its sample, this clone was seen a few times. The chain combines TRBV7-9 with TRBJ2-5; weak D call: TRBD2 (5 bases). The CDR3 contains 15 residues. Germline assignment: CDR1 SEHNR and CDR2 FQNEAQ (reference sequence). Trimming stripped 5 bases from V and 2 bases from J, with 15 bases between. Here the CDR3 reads CASSQTIGVQETQYF. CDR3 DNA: TGTGCCAGCAGCCAGACTATCGGCGTTCAAGAGACCCAGTACTTC.

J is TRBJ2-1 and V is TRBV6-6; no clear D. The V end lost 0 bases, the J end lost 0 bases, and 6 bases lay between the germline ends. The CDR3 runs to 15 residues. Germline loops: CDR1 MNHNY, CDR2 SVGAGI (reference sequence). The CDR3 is CASSYSGRSYNEQFF. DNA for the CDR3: TGTGCCAGCAGTTACTCAGGGCGCTCCTACAATGAGCAGTTCTTC.

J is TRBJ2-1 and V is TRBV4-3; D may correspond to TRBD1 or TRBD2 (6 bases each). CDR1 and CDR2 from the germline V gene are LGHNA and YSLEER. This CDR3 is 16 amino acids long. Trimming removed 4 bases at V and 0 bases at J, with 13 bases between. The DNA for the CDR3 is TGCGCCAGCAGCCCGCGGGACACCAGCTCCTACAATGAGCAGTTCTTC. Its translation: CASSPRDTSSYNEQFF.

The CDR3 coding sequence is TGTGCCAGCAGTTCCCGGTCCCCCGGGGAGACCCAGTACTTC. It is translated as CASSSRSPGETQYF. The rearrangement joins TRBV28 to TRBJ2-5; D not resolved. The germline V gene encodes CDR1 MDHEN and CDR2 SYDVKM. This CDR3 contains 14 residues. The V end was cut by 4 bases, the J end by 5 bases, with 14 bases between.

CDR3 nucleotide sequence: TGTGCCAGCAGTTACTCTAGGGACAGAGCCTACGAGCAGTACTTC. Its translation is CASSYSRDRAYEQYF. The rearrangement uses TRBV6-5 and TRBJ2-7; 7 positions agree with TRBD1. This CDR3 spans 15 amino acids. CDR1 and CDR2 (germline): MNHEY, SVGAGI. V trimming: 0 bases; J trimming: 2 bases; junction bases outside the gene matches: 4.

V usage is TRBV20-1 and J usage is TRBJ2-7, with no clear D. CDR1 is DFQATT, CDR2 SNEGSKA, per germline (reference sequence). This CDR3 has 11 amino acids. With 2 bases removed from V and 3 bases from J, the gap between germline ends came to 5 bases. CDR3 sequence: CSARYDYEQYF. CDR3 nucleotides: TGCAGTGCTAGATATGACTACGAGCAGTACTTC.

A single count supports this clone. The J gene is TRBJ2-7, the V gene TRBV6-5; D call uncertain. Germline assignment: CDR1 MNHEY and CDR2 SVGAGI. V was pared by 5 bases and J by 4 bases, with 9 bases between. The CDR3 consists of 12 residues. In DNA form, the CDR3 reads TGTGCCAGCAGTCCCAATTGGTACGAGCAGTACTTC. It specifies CASSPNWYEQYF.

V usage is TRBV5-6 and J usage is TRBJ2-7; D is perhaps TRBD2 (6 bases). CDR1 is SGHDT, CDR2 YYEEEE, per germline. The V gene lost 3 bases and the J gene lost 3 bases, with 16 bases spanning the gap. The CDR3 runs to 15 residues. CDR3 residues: CASSSDSSVVYEQYF. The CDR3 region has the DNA TGTGCCAGCAGCTCTGATTCTAGCGTGGTCTACGAGCAGTACTTC.

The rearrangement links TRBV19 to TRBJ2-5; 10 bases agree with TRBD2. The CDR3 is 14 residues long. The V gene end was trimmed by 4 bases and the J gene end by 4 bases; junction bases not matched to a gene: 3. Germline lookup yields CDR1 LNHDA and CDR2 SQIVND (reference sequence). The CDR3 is CASSTSGSGETQYF. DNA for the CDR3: TGTGCCAGTAGTACTAGCGGGAGCGGAGAGACCCAGTACTTC.

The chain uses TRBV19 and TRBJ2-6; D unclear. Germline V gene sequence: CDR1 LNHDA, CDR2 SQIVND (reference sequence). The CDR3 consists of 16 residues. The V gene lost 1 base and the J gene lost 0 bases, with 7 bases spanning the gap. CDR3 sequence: CASSIGGTSGANVLTF. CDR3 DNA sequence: TGTGCCAGTAGTATAGGGGGAACCTCTGGGGCCAACGTCCTGACTTTC.

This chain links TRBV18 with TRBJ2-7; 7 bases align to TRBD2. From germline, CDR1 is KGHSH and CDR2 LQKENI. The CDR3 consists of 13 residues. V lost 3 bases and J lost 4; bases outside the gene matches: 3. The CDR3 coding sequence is TGTGCCAGCTCACCTGGGAGGGGTTACGAGCAGTACTTC. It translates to CASSPGRGYEQYF.

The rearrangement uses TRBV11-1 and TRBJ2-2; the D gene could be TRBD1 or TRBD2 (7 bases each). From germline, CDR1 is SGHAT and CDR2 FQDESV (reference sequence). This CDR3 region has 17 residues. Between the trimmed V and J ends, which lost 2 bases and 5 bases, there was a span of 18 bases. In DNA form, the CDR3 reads TGTGCCAGCAGCTTAAACCCCGCGCAGGGGGGGACCGGGGAGCTGTTTTTT. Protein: CASSLNPAQGGTGELFF.

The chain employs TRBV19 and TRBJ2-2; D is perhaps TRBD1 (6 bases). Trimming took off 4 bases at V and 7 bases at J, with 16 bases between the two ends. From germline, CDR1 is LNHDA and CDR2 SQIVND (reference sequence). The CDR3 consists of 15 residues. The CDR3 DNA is TGTGCCAGTAGTACTAGGTACAGGGCGGACGGGGAGCTGTTTTTT. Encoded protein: CASSTRYRADGELFF.

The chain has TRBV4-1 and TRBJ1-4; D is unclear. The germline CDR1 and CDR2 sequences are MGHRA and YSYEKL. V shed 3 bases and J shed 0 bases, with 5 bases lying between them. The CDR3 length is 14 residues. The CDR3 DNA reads TGCGCCAGCAGCCAGTTTGCAACTAATGAAAAACTGTTTTTT. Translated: CASSQFATNEKLFF.

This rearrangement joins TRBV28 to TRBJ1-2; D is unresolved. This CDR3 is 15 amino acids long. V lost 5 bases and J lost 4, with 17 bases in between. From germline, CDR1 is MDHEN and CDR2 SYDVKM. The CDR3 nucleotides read TGTGCCAGCAGTCCCGGACTCCGAGGACTCTATGGCTACACCTTC. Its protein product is CASSPGLRGLYGYTF.

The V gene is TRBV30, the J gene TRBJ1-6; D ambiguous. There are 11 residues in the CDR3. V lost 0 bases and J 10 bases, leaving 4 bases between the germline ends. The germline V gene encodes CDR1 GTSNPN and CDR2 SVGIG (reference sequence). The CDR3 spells CAWSVMSPLHF. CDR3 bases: TGTGCCTGGAGTGTTATGTCACCCCTCCACTTT.

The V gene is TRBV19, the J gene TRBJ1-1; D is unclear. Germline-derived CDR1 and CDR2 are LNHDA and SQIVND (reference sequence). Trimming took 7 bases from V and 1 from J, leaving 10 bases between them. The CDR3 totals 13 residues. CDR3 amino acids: CASMGRPNTEAFF. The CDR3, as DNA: TGTGCCAGTATGGGCAGGCCGAACACTGAAGCTTTCTTT.

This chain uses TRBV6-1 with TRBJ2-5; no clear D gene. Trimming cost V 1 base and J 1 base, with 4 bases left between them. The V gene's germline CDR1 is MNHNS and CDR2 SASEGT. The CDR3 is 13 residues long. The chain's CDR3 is CASSEGIQETQYF. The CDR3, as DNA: TGTGCCAGCAGTGAAGGAATCCAAGAGACCCAGTACTTC.

CDR3 nucleotide sequence: TGTGCCAGCAGCAAGGGCGGCGTTTGGGAGACCCAGTACTTC. Encoded protein: CASSKGGVWETQYF. The rearrangement joins TRBV7-9 to TRBJ2-5; unclear D gene. V was cut by 5 bases and J by 5 bases, with 15 bases left in between. The CDR3 sequence is 14 residues long. In germline, CDR1 is SEHNR, CDR2 FQNEAQ (reference sequence).

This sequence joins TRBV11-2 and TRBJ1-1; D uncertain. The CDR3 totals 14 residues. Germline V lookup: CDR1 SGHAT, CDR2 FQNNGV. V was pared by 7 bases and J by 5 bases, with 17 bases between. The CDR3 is CASNSPHGGTEAFF. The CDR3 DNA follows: TGTGCCAGCAATAGCCCCCACGGCGGTACTGAAGCTTTCTTT.

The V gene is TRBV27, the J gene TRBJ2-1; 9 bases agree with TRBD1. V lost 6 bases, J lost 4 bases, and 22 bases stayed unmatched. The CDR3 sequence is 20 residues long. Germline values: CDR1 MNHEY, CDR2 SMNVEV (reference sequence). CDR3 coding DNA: TGTGCCAGCAGCCCGACAGGGGGTTCACTAGCCCACCGGAGGTACAATGAGCAGTTCTTC. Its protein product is CASSPTGGSLAHRRYNEQFF.

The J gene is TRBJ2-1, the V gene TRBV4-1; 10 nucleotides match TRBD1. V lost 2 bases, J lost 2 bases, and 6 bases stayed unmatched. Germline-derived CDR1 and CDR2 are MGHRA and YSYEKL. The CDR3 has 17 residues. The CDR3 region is CASSQSRTGGAYNEQFF. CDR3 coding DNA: TGCGCCAGCAGCCAATCCAGGACAGGGGGGGCCTACAATGAGCAGTTCTTC.

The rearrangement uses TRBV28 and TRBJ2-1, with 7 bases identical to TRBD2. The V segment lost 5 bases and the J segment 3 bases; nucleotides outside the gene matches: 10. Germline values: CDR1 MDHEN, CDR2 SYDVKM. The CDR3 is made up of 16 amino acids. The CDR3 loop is CASSPPGAGNYNEQFF. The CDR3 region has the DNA TGTGCCAGCAGTCCGCCGGGAGCGGGGAACTACAATGAGCAGTTCTTC.